One TCR beta chain is described in this entry. Germline lookup yields CDR1 SGHTA and CDR2 FQGNSA. CDR3 length equals 16 residues. Trimming stripped 5 bases from V and 6 bases from J, with 20 bases between. These data originate in a study of blood T cell repertoires in COVID-19. Study-wide context: There were acute and convalescent COVID-19 samples, and they came from the United States, Italy and Spain. PBMCs, B-cell-depleted T cells, or T cells were the source of the cDNA or gDNA that made up the material.

Sequencing was performed with immunoSEQ multiplex PCR; in TCRdb, only in-frame clones are kept and a portion is missing. The sample yields about 370,000 clones, 80% to 90% seen once. This chain joins TRBV7-2 and TRBJ1-5, with D tentatively TRBD1 (5 bases). This TCR was recovered from a woman in her 30s with COVID-19, enrolled during active disease. The sequenced sample consisted of peripheral blood. The CDR3, as DNA: TGTGCCAGCAGCCTGTATGGGACCCGGGGGATTCAGCCCCAGCATTTT. Protein sequence: CASSLYGTRGIQPQHF.